This T cell receptor (beta chain) was documented in a study of blood T cell repertoires in COVID-19. Here immunoSEQ multiplex PCR was the method, and the copy in TCRdb shows in-frame clones only, minus some. The sample carries over 250,000 clones, roughly 90% recorded once. V shed 2 bases and J shed 6 bases, with 10 bases lying between them. Germline CDR1 reads SGHTA; CDR2 reads FQGTGA. The CDR3 extends over 14 amino acids. This sequence originates from a woman aged 30 to 39 who had recovered from COVID-19. The J gene is TRBJ2-2, the V gene TRBV7-3, with D possibly matching TRBD2 (6 bases). The specimen was PBMCs or T cells enriched from blood (not recorded which). CDR3 loop: CASSLGGAPGELFF. The CDR3 DNA sequence: TGTGCCAGCAGCTTAGGCGGGGCCCCCGGGGAGCTGTTTTTT. Using reference TRBV7-3 and TRBJ2-2 for the parts outside the CDR3, the full variable domain is GAGVSQTPSNKVTEKGKYVELRCDPISGHTALYWYRQSLGQGPEFLIYFQGTGAADDSGLPNDRFFAVRPEGSVSTLKIQRTERGDSAVYLCASSLGGAPGELFFGEGSRLTVL.